Here is one T cell receptor (beta chain) with its context. The data are from a study of radiotherapy plus CTLA-4 blockade in lung cancer. The CDR3 is made up of 14 amino acids. Germline V CDR1 and CDR2: LNHDA, SQIVND (reference sequence). V lost 4 bases, J lost 2 bases, and 4 bases stayed unmatched. The data were produced by immunoSEQ multiplex PCR, yet TCRdb's version contains in-frame clones alone and is incomplete. The table lists just over 60,000 clones, about 72% of them singletons. The chain combines TRBV19 with TRBJ1-2; 7 nucleotides agree with TRBD1. The receptor comes from a human donor with non-small cell lung cancer who had a complete response to radiotherapy plus ipilimumab. Sequencing was performed on peripheral blood, taken from a patient treated with radiotherapy plus ipilimumab. DNA of the CDR3: TGTGCCAGTAGTACGACGACAGGGAACTATGGCTACACCTTC. As protein: CASSTTTGNYGYTF.